This T cell receptor (beta chain) emerged from a study of T-cell memory formation after mild COVID-19. For the study at large: TCR clusters were mostly confined to one donor each.

Each CDR3 protein is one row after TCRdb ran MiXCR on the 5' RACE reads. This table has some 210,000 distinct CDR3 sequences, over 9.5% appearing once. On this clonotype: Its matching antigen is unknown.

Points from the study as a whole: Proof of SARS-CoV-2 specificity was absent for the second-wave clones that crested on day 37. Memory sampled before infection contained some responding clones, suggesting cross-reactive memory joined.

The CDR3 is 12 amino acids. Germline V lookup: CDR1 DFQATT, CDR2 SNEGSKA (reference sequence). Trimming took 6 bases from V and 8 from J; bases not matched to a gene: 6. This receptor was obtained from a man aged 18 to 29 who had mild COVID-19 (a few samples of this study predate the infection). Cell type and time point are not known. Specimen: PBMCs or a T cell subset sorted from them (not recorded which). This chain connects TRBV20-1 to TRBJ1-4, with 7 bases that match TRBD1. The CDR3: CSAELQGEKLFF. CDR3 bases: TGCAGTGCCGAACTACAGGGGGAAAAACTGTTTTTT.